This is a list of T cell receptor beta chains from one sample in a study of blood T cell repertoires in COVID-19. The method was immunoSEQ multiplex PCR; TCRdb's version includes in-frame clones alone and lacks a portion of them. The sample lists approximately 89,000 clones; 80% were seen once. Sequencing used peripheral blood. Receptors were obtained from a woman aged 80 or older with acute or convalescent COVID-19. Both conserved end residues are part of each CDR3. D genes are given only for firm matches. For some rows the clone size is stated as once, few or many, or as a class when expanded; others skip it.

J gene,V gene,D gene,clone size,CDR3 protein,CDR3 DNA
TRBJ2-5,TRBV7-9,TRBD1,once,CASSAGTGEETQYF,TGTGCCAGCAGCGCCGGGACAGGGGAAGAGACCCAGTACTTC
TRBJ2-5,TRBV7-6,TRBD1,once,CASSGWDRYPETQYF,TGTGCCAGCAGCGGATGGGACAGGTACCCAGAGACCCAGTACTTC
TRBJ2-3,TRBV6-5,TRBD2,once,CASSSPGGRADTQYF,TGTGCCAGCAGTTCCCCGGGGGGTAGGGCAGATACGCAGTATTTT
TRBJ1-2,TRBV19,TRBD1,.,CASRTGGFGYTF,TGTGCCAGTAGGACAGGGGGATTTGGCTACACCTTC
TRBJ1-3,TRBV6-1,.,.,CASSDPGGARGNTIYF,TGTGCCAGCAGTGATCCGGGAGGGGCGCGCGGAAACACCATATATTTT
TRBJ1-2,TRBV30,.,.,CAWSVSVNYGYTF,TGTGCCTGGAGTGTATCGGTGAACTATGGCTACACCTTC
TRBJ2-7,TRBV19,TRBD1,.,CASSTRQGAVGEQYF,TGTGCCAGTAGTACCCGACAGGGAGCTGTTGGGGAGCAGTACTTC
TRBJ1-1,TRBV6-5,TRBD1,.,CASSYGGQQNTEAFF,TGTGCCAGCAGTTACGGGGGACAGCAGAACACTGAAGCTTTCTTT
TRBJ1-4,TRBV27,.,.,CASSLLGVHLANEKLFF,TGTGCCAGCAGTTTGCTCGGGGTCCATCTTGCTAATGAAAAACTGTTTTTT
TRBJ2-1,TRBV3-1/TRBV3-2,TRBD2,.,CASREAGGVDEQFF,TGTGCCAGCAGGGAAGCGGGAGGGGTGGATGAGCAGTTCTTC
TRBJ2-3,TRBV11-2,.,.,CASSTDRGHTDTQYF,TGTGCCAGCAGTACGGACAGAGGGCATACAGATACGCAGTATTTT
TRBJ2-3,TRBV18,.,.,CASSPTRATDTQYF,TGTGCCAGCTCACCGACCAGGGCCACAGATACGCAGTATTTT
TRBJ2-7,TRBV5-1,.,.,CASSLGTSSRAYEQYF,TGCGCCAGCAGCTTGGGCACTAGTTCCCGCGCCTACGAGCAGTACTTC
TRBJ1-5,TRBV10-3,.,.,CAIGSGRDQPQHF,TGTGCCATCGGGAGTGGGCGGGATCAGCCCCAGCATTTT
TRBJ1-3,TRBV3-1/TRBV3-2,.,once,CASSQGLISGNTIYF,TGTGCCAGCAGCCAAGGGCTGATCTCTGGAAACACCATATATTTT
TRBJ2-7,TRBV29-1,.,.,CSVESQSGYEQYF,TGCAGCGTTGAATCCCAGTCAGGCTACGAGCAGTACTTC
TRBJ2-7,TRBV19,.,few,CASSIQARYEQYF,TGTGCCAGTAGTATTCAGGCCCGCTACGAGCAGTACTTC
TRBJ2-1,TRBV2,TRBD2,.,CASRARSGRGEQFF,TGTGCCAGCAGGGCGAGGAGCGGGAGAGGTGAGCAGTTCTTC
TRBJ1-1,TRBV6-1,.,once,CASSETRANTEAFF,TGTGCCAGCAGTGAAACGCGGGCGAACACTGAAGCTTTCTTT
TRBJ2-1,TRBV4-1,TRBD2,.,CASRAGAYNEQFF,TGCGCCAGCAGGGCGGGAGCGTACAATGAGCAGTTCTTC
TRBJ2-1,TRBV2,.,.,CASIGLADNEQFF,TGTGCCAGCATAGGACTGGCTGACAATGAGCAGTTCTTC
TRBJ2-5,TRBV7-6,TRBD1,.,CASSLTGGLNGETQYF,TGTGCCAGCAGCCTGACAGGGGGCCTAAACGGCGAGACCCAGTACTTC
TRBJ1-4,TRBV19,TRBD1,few,CASRDRDEKLFF,TGTGCCAGCCGGGACAGGGATGAAAAACTGTTTTTT
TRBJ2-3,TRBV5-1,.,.,CASSLLLEDTQYF,TGCGCCAGCAGCTTGTTACTAGAAGATACGCAGTATTTT
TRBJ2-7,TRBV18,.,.,CASSQGGGGHEQYF,TGTGCCAGCTCACAAGGAGGGGGCGGGCACGAGCAGTACTTC
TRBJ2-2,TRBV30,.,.,CSLGQGVVTGELFF,TGTTCCTTGGGCCAGGGTGTAGTCACCGGGGAGCTGTTTTTT
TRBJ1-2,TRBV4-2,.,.,CASSQGLGAGGYTF,TGTGCCAGCAGCCAAGGATTGGGGGCGGGTGGCTACACCTTC